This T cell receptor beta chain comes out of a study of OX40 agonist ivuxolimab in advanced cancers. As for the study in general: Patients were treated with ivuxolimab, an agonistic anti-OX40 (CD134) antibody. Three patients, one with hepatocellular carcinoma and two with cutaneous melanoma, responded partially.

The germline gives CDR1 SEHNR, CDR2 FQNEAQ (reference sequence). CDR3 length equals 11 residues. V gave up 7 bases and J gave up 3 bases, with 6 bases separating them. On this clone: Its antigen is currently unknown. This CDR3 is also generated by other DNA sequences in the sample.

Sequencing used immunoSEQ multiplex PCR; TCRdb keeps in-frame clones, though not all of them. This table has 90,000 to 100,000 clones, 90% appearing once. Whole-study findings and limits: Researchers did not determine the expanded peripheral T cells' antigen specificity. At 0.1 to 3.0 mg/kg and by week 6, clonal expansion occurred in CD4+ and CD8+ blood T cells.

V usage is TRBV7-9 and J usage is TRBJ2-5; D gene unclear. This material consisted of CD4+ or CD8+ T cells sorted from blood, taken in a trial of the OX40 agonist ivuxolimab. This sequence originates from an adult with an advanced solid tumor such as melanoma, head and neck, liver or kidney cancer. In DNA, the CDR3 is TGTGCCAGCACCCCAAAAGAGACCCAGTACTTC. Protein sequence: CASTPKETQYF. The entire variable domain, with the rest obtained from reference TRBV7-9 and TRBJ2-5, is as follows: DTGVSQNPRHKITKRGQNVTFRCDPISEHNRLYWYRQTLGQGPEFLTYFQNEAQLEKSRLLSDRFSAERPKGSFSTLEIQRTEQGDSAMYLCASTPKETQYFGPGTRLLVL.